Below are 17 T cell receptor beta chains sequenced from a single sample in a study of OX40 agonist ivuxolimab in advanced cancers. Sequenced by immunoSEQ multiplex PCR; TCRdb stores in-frame clones only, minus some. The sample yields 55,000 to 75,000 clones, approximately 80% seen once. Material: CD4+ or CD8+ T cells sorted from blood, obtained in a trial of the OX40 agonist ivuxolimab. These TCRs come from an adult with an advanced solid tumor such as melanoma, head and neck, liver or kidney cancer.

The chain uses TRBV7-2 and TRBJ1-4; no clear D gene. CDR1 is SGHTA, CDR2 FQGNSA, per germline. Trimming removed 3 bases at V and 7 bases at J, with 21 bases between. This CDR3 region has 17 residues. The CDR3 region is CASSLSVLPGSSEKLFF. The CDR3 nucleotides are TGTGCCAGCAGCTTGAGTGTGCTACCCGGATCGAGTGAAAAACTGTTTTTT.

This chain connects TRBV11-2 to TRBJ1-5; unclear D gene. CDR1 is SGHAT and CDR2 is FQNNGV in the germline V gene. The CDR3 is 13 amino acids. Trimming pared 3 bases from V and 4 bases from J, leaving 7 bases between. The CDR3 loop is CASSFGGNQPQHF. CDR3 DNA sequence: TGTGCCAGCAGCTTTGGCGGAAATCAGCCCCAGCATTTT.

The genes are TRBV27 and TRBJ1-6, with TRBD1 matching over 7 bases. Trimming at V came to 4 bases and at J to 0 bases, leaving 9 bases not matched to a gene. The CDR3 length is 18 residues. In germline, CDR1 is MNHEY, CDR2 SMNVEV (reference sequence). CDR3 in DNA: TGTGCCAGCAGTTCCCTCGACAGGGTCCCCTCCTATAATTCACCCCTCCACTTT. Protein sequence: CASSSLDRVPSYNSPLHF.

The chain combines TRBV19 with TRBJ2-7; the D gene is possibly TRBD1 (6 bases). The CDR3 contains 13 residues. Germline V gives CDR1 LNHDA, CDR2 SQIVND (reference sequence). V lost 5 bases and J 4 bases, leaving 12 bases between the germline ends. CDR3 coding DNA: TGTGCCAGTAGTCCTCACACAGGGTACGAGCAGTACTTC. This encodes CASSPHTGYEQYF.

The genes are TRBV14 and TRBJ2-7, with D maybe TRBD2 (5 bases). The length of the CDR3 is 14 residues. Germline-derived CDR1 and CDR2 are SGHDN and FVKESK. Trimming pared 1 base from V and 0 bases from J, leaving 7 bases between. The CDR3 spells CASSQGLSSYEQYF. In DNA form, the CDR3 reads TGTGCCAGCAGCCAAGGACTAAGCTCCTACGAGCAGTACTTC.

The V and J genes are TRBV7-2 and TRBJ2-4, with D possibly TRBD2 on 6 matching bases. V was clipped by 5 bases and J by 6 bases, with 17 bases between them. CDR3 length: 15 residues. Looked up from germline, CDR1 is SGHTA and CDR2 is FQGNSA. The CDR3 loop is CASSPRRGGRNIQYF. In nucleotides, the CDR3 is TGTGCCAGCAGCCCCAGGAGGGGTGGGAGAAACATTCAGTACTTC.

In its sample, this clone was seen a few times. The chain combines TRBV7-9 with TRBJ1-3; a possible D gene is TRBD1 (6 bases). CDR3 length: 15 amino acids. CDR1 and CDR2 (germline): SEHNR, FQNEAQ (reference sequence). Trimming cost V 6 bases and J 2 bases, with 14 bases left between them. The CDR3 here is CASREQGFTGNTIYF. The CDR3 nucleotides are TGTGCCAGCAGGGAACAGGGATTCACTGGAAACACCATATATTTT.

The chain is built from TRBV7-3 and TRBJ1-1; D not certain. CDR3 length: 16 residues. Germline V CDR1 and CDR2: SGHTA, FQGTGA. V lost 0 bases, J lost 0 bases, and 11 bases lay in between. CDR3 residues: CASSLTNGLMNTEAFF. The CDR3 region has the DNA TGTGCCAGCAGCTTAACTAACGGACTGATGAACACTGAAGCTTTCTTT.

J is TRBJ1-2 and V is TRBV6-5; 11 nucleotides match TRBD1. The length of the CDR3 is 14 residues. Germline V gives CDR1 MNHEY, CDR2 SVGAGI. The junction had 3 bases not matched to a gene; V was cut back by 2 bases and J by 7 bases. As DNA, the CDR3 is TGTGCCAGCAGTTACGCCGGGACAGGGGGTGGCTACACCTTC. Translation: CASSYAGTGGGYTF.

The chain carries TRBV29-1 and TRBJ2-6, with D uncertain. There are 15 residues in the CDR3. Trimming pared 2 bases from V and 1 base from J, leaving 9 bases between. The V gene's germline CDR1 is SQVTM and CDR2 ANQGSEA. CDR3 DNA sequence: TGCAGCGTTGAACAGTTGATATCTGGGGCCAACGTCCTGACTTTC. Protein sequence: CSVEQLISGANVLTF.

The CDR3 loop is CASSFDSRQGNTIYF. CDR3 nucleotide sequence: TGTGCCAGCAGCTTCGACAGCCGCCAAGGAAACACCATATATTTT. The rearrangement links TRBV7-2 to TRBJ1-3; perhaps TRBD1 as D (5 bases). The CDR3 contains 15 residues. Per germline, CDR1 SGHTA and CDR2 FQGNSA. With 3 bases removed from V and 4 bases from J, the gap between germline ends came to 13 bases.

V gene TRBV5-8 combines with J gene TRBJ2-3; D is unclear. The germline V gene encodes CDR1 SGHTS and CDR2 YDEGEE. This CDR3 is built from 14 residues. V lost 6 bases, J lost 2 bases, and 13 bases lay in between. CDR3 nucleotide sequence: TGTGCCAGCACCACCATTGGGATCACAGATACGCAGTATTTT. Protein product: CASTTIGITDTQYF.

The chain carries TRBV10-2 and TRBJ2-5, with 7 bases fitting TRBD1. The germline V gene has CDR1 WSHSY and CDR2 SAAADI. Germline trimming cut 0 bases from V and 7 bases from J; bases unmatched to any gene: 2. The CDR3 totals 13 residues. The CDR3 nucleotides read TGCGCCAGCAGTGAGTCAGGGGGCGGGACCCAGTACTTC. Translation: CASSESGGGTQYF.

Concerning this clone: Sequence at one end of the junction differs from germline and may be a read error. The chain links TRBV5-1 to TRBJ2-3; weak D call: TRBD2 (5 bases). This CDR3 contains 13 residues. In germline, CDR1 is SGHRS, CDR2 YFSETQ. The CDR3, as DNA: TGTGCCAGCAGTCGTCTAGCTTCGGATACGCAGTATTTT. Its translation: CASSRLASDTQYF.

The chain recombines TRBV6-1 with TRBJ2-4; unclear D gene. The V end lost 0 bases, the J end lost 7 bases, and 7 bases lay between the germline ends. CDR3 length: 13 amino acids. CDR1 and CDR2 from the germline V gene are MNHNS and SASEGT. The CDR3 sequence: CASSEAGTNIQYF. As DNA, the CDR3 is TGTGCCAGCAGTGAAGCAGGAACGAACATTCAGTACTTC.

The chain recombines TRBV11-3 with TRBJ2-1; D remains ambiguous. V was shortened by 0 bases and J by 2 bases, with 8 bases between the two germline ends. Germline lookup yields CDR1 SGHNT and CDR2 YENEEA. The CDR3 has 15 residues. The chain's CDR3 is CASSLDNSAYNEQFF. CDR3 DNA sequence: TGTGCCAGCAGCTTAGACAACAGCGCCTACAATGAGCAGTTCTTC.

V usage is TRBV5-1 and J usage is TRBJ1-1; D might be TRBD1 (5 bases). V gave up 0 bases and J gave up 3 bases, with 12 bases separating them. The CDR3 runs to 15 residues. CDR1 is SGHRS, CDR2 YFSETQ, per germline. Written as DNA, the CDR3 is TGCGCCAGCAGCTTGGCGGGCAGGGAGGACACTGAAGCTTTCTTT. It translates to CASSLAGREDTEAFF.